The T cell receptor beta chain under discussion was sequenced for a study of blood T cell repertoires in COVID-19. Study-wide background: Samples came from the United States, Italy and Spain, spanning acute and convalescent COVID-19. Nucleic acid was either cDNA or gDNA, and it came from T cells, B-cell-depleted T cells, or PBMCs.

This CDR3 has 18 residues. CDR1 and CDR2 from the germline V gene are WSHSY and SAAADI. V was pared by 2 bases and J by 3 bases, with 10 bases of the junction left unmatched. Source study methods: It was from reference gene primer amplification that nucleated cell counts were estimated. The data were produced by immunoSEQ multiplex PCR, yet TCRdb's version contains in-frame clones alone and is incomplete. Clonal size and the V and J genes are those of that table, whereas D and trimming came from the DNA. The sample lists tens of thousands of clones, approximately 91% seen once, with around 3.9% in the top ten.

The chain is built from TRBV10-2 and TRBJ2-3; 11 positions match TRBD2. The clonotype originates from a man in his fifties or sixties with acute or convalescent COVID-19. The sample taken for sequencing was peripheral blood. The CDR3 sequence is CASSERVLAGGGTDTQYF. The CDR3 coding sequence is TGCGCCAGCAGTGAGAGGGTTCTAGCGGGAGGTGGAACAGATACGCAGTATTTT.